The clone carrying this T cell receptor (beta chain) was recorded a few times. This CDR3 has 14 residues. Germline values: CDR1 MNHEY, CDR2 SVGAGI. With V trimmed by 5 bases and J by 1 base, 4 bases remained unmatched. The record originates from a study of blood T cell repertoires in COVID-19. Study in general: Samples representing acute and convalescent COVID-19 were sourced from the United States, Italy and Spain. Sample material is recorded as cDNA or gDNA derived from T cells, B-cell-depleted T cells, or PBMCs.

Per the original methods: Quantification of nucleated cells was approximated via reference gene primer amplification. Clones were sequenced by immunoSEQ multiplex PCR, and TCRdb holds only the in-frame ones, with some missing. The D gene and trimming were derived from the DNA, and the V and J assignments and clone size from that table. The sample has 310,000 or so clones; around 90% are singletons. The clonotype originates from a man between 65 and 80 years old with acute or convalescent COVID-19. The specimen was peripheral blood. The chain carries TRBV6-5 and TRBJ1-1, with 7 bases identical to TRBD1. For the CDR3, the DNA is TGTGCCAGCAGTCCGACAGGGAGGAACACTGAAGCTTTCTTT. It specifies CASSPTGRNTEAFF.